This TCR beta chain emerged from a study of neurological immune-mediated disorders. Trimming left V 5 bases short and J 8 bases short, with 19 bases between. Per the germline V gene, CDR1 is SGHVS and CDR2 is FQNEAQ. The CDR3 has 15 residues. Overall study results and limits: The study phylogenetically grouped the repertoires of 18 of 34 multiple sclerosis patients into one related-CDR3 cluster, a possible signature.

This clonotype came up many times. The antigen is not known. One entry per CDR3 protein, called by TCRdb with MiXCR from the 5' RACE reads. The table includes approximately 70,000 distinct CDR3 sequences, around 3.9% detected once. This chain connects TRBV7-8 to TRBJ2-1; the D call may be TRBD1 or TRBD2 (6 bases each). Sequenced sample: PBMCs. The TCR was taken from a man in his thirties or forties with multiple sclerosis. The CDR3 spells CASSPLRGVQDEQFF. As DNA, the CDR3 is TGTGCCAGCAGCCCACTGAGGGGGGTTCAAGATGAGCAGTTCTTC.